This T cell receptor beta chain was obtained from a study of spatial heterogeneity in lung cancer. Study outcomes and limitations: The study found that expanded intratumoral alpha and beta TCR counts tracked tumor mutation counts.

Noted time point: sample taken at primary tumor resection. CDR3 length: 13 amino acids. Trimming stripped 7 bases from V and 7 bases from J, with 17 bases between. The germline CDR1 and CDR2 sequences are SGDLS and YYNGEE. The table lists this clonotype with many counts. What it binds is unknown. TCRdb passed the 5' RACE reads through MiXCR, listing each CDR3 protein once. The sample carries some 15,000 distinct CDR3 sequences, approximately 4.8% recorded once. The V call is TRBV9, the J call TRBJ1-1, with a possible D match to TRBD1 (6 bases). This receptor was obtained from a female donor with early-stage non-small cell lung cancer. The sequencing here drew on lung tumor tissue, taken at surgery. CDR3 sequence: CASRGSGVREAFF. The DNA for the CDR3 is TGTGCCAGCCGGGGATCAGGGGTCCGTGAAGCTTTCTTT.